These 6 T cell receptor beta chains came from one sample sequenced in a study of Tregs in tolerant kidney transplant recipients. Generated by immunoSEQ multiplex PCR, the TCRdb table keeps only in-frame clones and is missing some. The sample has about 240,000 clones, 65% to 85% seen once. The sample was CD4+ T cells from blood. The receptors shown here come from a human donor in good health.

The chain recombines TRBV28 with TRBJ1-5; 10 nucleotides match TRBD1. Germline V CDR1 and CDR2: MDHEN, SYDVKM. This CDR3 contains 15 residues. V trimming: 1 base; J trimming: 9 bases; junction bases outside the gene matches: 6. CDR3 sequence: CASSLSRQGARPQHF. For the CDR3, the DNA is TGTGCCAGCAGTTTATCCCGACAGGGGGCGAGGCCCCAGCATTTT.

V and J are TRBV10-3 and TRBJ2-4; 8 bases are a match to TRBD2. Losses at the gene ends were 0 bases for V and 5 bases for J; bases not matched to a gene: 9. The V gene's germline CDR1 is ENHRY and CDR2 SYGVKD. This CDR3 spans 17 amino acids. The CDR3 nucleotides read TGTGCCATCAGTGAGTCGGGCGCGGGAGGTCCCCAAAACATTCAGTACTTC. Translating gives CAISESGAGGPQNIQYF.

This clone was counted between two and nine times. V is TRBV7-2 and J is TRBJ2-7, with D uncertain. The CDR3 totals 12 residues. Germline values: CDR1 SGHTA, CDR2 FQGNSA. Deletions cut 1 base from V and 10 bases from J, with 11 bases between. The CDR3 protein is CASSLGVSSQYF. The CDR3 DNA is TGTGCCAGCAGCTTAGGAGTCTCCTCCCAGTACTTC.

The V call is TRBV6-5, the J call TRBJ2-3; weak D call: TRBD1 (6 bases). Germline V gene sequence: CDR1 MNHEY, CDR2 SVGAGI. Trimming shortened V by 5 bases and J by 5 bases, and 11 bases separated the two germline ends. CDR3 length: 13 amino acids. The CDR3 coding sequence is TGTGCCAGCAGTACGGACAGAGTAGATACGCAGTATTTT. Translating it yields CASSTDRVDTQYF.

The V call is TRBV7-9, the J call TRBJ1-3; D perhaps matches TRBD1 (6 bases). V gave up 4 bases and J gave up 13 bases, with 14 bases separating them. The CDR3 is made up of 12 amino acids. CDR1 is SEHNR, CDR2 FQNEAQ, per germline (reference sequence). The CDR3 coding sequence is TGTGCCAGCAGCTCGACCGGGACAACAATATATTTT. It translates to CASSSTGTTIYF. Using reference TRBV7-9 and TRBJ1-3 for the parts outside the CDR3, the full variable domain is DTGVSQNPRHKITKRGQNVTFRCDPISEHNRLYWYRQTLGQGPEFLTYFQNEAQLEKSRLLSDRFSAERPKGSFSTLEIQRTEQGDSAMYLCASSSTGTTIYFGEGSWLTVV.

J is TRBJ1-3 and V is TRBV19, with 7 bases aligning to TRBD1. Per germline, CDR1 LNHDA and CDR2 SQIVND (reference sequence). Trimming removed 6 bases from V and 3 bases from J; junction bases left unmatched: 8. The length of the CDR3 is 15 residues. CDR3 in DNA: TGTGCCAGTAGCCTAGGGGGCGCAAGTGGAAACACCATATATTTT. Protein product: CASSLGGASGNTIYF. The full variable domain, rest sourced from reference TRBV19 and TRBJ1-3, is DGGITQSPKYLFRKEGQNVTLSCEQNLNHDAMYWYRQDPGQGLRLIYYSQIVNDFQKGDIAEGYSVSREKKESFPLTVTSAQKNPTAFYLCASSLGGASGNTIYFGEGSWLTVV.